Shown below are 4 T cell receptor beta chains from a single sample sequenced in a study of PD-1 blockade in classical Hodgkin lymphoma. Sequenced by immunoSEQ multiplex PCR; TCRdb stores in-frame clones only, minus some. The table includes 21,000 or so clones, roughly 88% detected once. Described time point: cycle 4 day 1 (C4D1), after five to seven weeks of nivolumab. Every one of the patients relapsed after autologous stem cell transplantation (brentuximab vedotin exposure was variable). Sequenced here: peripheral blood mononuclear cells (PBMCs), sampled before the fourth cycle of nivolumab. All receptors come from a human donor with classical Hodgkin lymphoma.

CDR3 region: CASSLQGTYGYTF. DNA for the CDR3: TGTGCCAGCAGCCTTCAGGGAACATATGGCTACACCTTC. This chain joins TRBV14 and TRBJ1-2; D may be TRBD1 (5 bases). V lost 4 bases, J lost 5 bases, and 11 bases lay in between. There are 13 residues in the CDR3. Germline loops: CDR1 SGHDN, CDR2 FVKESK.

The chain's CDR3 is CASSPWEGTGGSYEQYF. Written as DNA, the CDR3 is TGTGCCAGCAGCCCTTGGGAGGGGACAGGGGGCTCATACGAGCAGTACTTC. The J gene is TRBJ2-7, the V gene TRBV7-9, with 12 bases identical to TRBD1. This CDR3 spans 17 amino acids. CDR1 and CDR2 (germline): SEHNR, FQNEAQ (reference sequence). The V and J ends lost 5 bases and 4 bases, in that order; junction bases with no gene match: 12. The whole variable domain, filled in from reference TRBV7-9 and TRBJ2-7, reads DTGVSQNPRHKITKRGQNVTFRCDPISEHNRLYWYRQTLGQGPEFLTYFQNEAQLEKSRLLSDRFSAERPKGSFSTLEIQRTEQGDSAMYLCASSPWEGTGGSYEQYFGPGTRLTVT.

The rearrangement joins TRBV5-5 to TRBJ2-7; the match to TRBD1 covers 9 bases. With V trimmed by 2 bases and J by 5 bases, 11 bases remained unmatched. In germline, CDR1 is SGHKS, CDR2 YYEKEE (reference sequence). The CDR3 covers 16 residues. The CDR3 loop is CASSLDRGTGVDEQYF. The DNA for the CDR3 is TGTGCCAGCAGCTTAGACAGGGGGACGGGGGTAGACGAGCAGTACTTC.

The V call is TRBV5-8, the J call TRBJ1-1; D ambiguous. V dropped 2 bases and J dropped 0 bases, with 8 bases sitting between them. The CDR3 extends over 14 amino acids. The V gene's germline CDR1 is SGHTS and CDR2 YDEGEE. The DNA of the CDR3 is TGTGCCAGCAGCTTAGGGTCTATGAACACTGAAGCTTTCTTT. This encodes CASSLGSMNTEAFF.